This TCR beta chain was sequenced in a study of cytomegalovirus exposure and HLA in healthy donors. The PCR ran on 60 Vbeta and 13 Jbeta primers. Only in-frame clones appear in the TCRdb table, and some are missing; sequencing was by immunoSEQ multiplex PCR. In total, the table holds 96,000 or so clones. Trimming took off 0 bases at V and 4 bases at J, with 16 bases between the two ends. Per germline, CDR1 SGHRS and CDR2 YFSETQ. The CDR3 has 16 residues. Broader study findings: For TCR beta chains, V- and J-gene trimming was later linked to a missense DCLRE1C variant. Altogether, 170 or so TCR beta chains were recorded as cytomegalovirus-associated. An observed cluster of highly shared sequence variants was recorded as a likely sequencing artifact. A later analysis found TCR association rates differed by HLA locus, highest for DRB1 and lowest for HLA-C.

A word on this clone: Its antigen remains unidentified.

V gene TRBV5-1 combines with J gene TRBJ1-2; the D gene is possibly TRBD1 (6 bases). The source is a woman aged 30 to 39 in good health and CMV-seronegative. Sample: PBMCs. CDR3 nucleotide sequence: TGCGCCAGCAGCTTGGATGGGACAAACCAAGGCTATGGCTACACCTTC. Protein product: CASSLDGTNQGYGYTF.